These T cell receptor beta chains were read from a single sample in a study of blood T cells in healthy people across ages. Using its own MiXCR run on the 5' RACE reads, TCRdb lists one record per CDR3 protein. This sample has about 830,000 distinct CDR3 sequences, with 55% to 75% found just once. The sample consisted of blood. These receptors all stem from a man between 25 and 39 years old in good health. The CDR3 runs from the conserved cysteine through the conserved F or W. Each record gives: clone size, V gene, J gene, D gene, CDR3 protein, CDR3 DNA. D genes are given only for firm matches. Clone size is stated in some rows and not others, as once, few, many or a class when expanded.

.	TRBV28	TRBJ2-7	.	CASSFRGRKYEQYF	TGTGCCAGCAGTTTCCGGGGACGAAAATACGAGCAGTACTTC
.	TRBV4-2	TRBJ2-7	.	CASSQGRGTEGYEQYF	TGTGCCAGCAGCCAAGGAAGGGGGACGGAAGGCTACGAGCAGTACTTC
.	TRBV20-1	TRBJ2-7	TRBD2	CSASTSGSYEQYF	TGCAGTGCCTCGACTAGCGGGTCTTACGAGCAGTACTTC
many	TRBV28	TRBJ2-3	TRBD1	CASTSGTGTDTQYF	TGTGCCAGCACCTCAGGGACAGGCACAGATACGCAGTATTTT
.	TRBV15	TRBJ2-1	.	CATSRDTNPYNEQFF	TGTGCCACCAGCAGAGATACCAACCCCTACAATGAGCAGTTCTTC
.	TRBV29-1	TRBJ2-7	TRBD2	CSVCEGPGGGSYEQYF	TGCAGCGTTTGCGAGGGGCCGGGGGGAGGGTCCTACGAGCAGTACTTC
.	TRBV29-1	TRBJ2-5	TRBD2	CSVGAGGETQYF	TGCAGCGTTGGTGCGGGGGGAGAGACCCAGTACTTC
.	TRBV4-1	TRBJ1-2	.	CASSQDLSGGDGYTF	TGCGCCAGCAGCCAAGATCTGTCAGGAGGGGATGGCTACACCTTC
few	TRBV15	TRBJ2-5	TRBD1	CATSKTGVMETQYF	TGTGCCACCAGCAAAACAGGGGTGATGGAGACCCAGTACTTC
.	TRBV29-1	TRBJ2-5	.	CSVEEASGATQYF	TGCAGCGTTGAAGAGGCTTCGGGGGCGACCCAGTACTTC
.	TRBV27	TRBJ2-7	TRBD2	CASSLSAPGGPLHYEQYF	TGTGCCAGCAGTTTATCGGCCCCGGGAGGGCCTCTCCACTACGAGCAGTACTTC
.	TRBV3-1	TRBJ2-7	.	CASSLQGRDTYNEQYF	TGTGCCAGCAGCCTCCAGGGAAGAGATACGTACAATGAGCAGTACTTC
.	TRBV20-1	TRBJ2-2	.	CSATPMGADTGELFF	TGCAGTGCGACGCCTATGGGGGCGGACACCGGGGAGCTGTTTTTT
once	TRBV20-1	TRBJ2-1	TRBD2	CSAVNSGMQFF	TGCAGTGCGGTAAATAGCGGGATGCAGTTCTTC
few	TRBV28	TRBJ2-7	.	CASSLFGQGGNGEQYF	TGTGCCAGCAGTTTATTCGGGCAGGGAGGTAACGGCGAGCAGTACTTC
few	TRBV6-2/TRBV6-3	TRBJ2-7	.	CASRHPDNHEQYF	TGTGCCAGCAGACATCCCGACAACCACGAGCAGTACTTC
.	TRBV15	TRBJ2-1	.	CATSRDPSLARYNEQFF	TGTGCCACCAGCAGAGATCCCTCGCTAGCCCGATACAATGAGCAGTTCTTC
few	TRBV6-6	TRBJ1-2	.	CASSQTLTYGYTF	TGTGCCAGCAGCCAAACACTCACCTATGGCTACACCTTC
.	TRBV7-9	TRBJ2-5	.	CASSLLGTLGEETQYF	TGTGCCAGCAGCCTATTAGGGACCCTCGGCGAAGAGACCCAGTACTTC
.	TRBV10-3	TRBJ2-7	.	CAISVGTTTYEQYF	TGTGCCATCAGTGTGGGGACAACAACCTACGAGCAGTACTTC
.	TRBV6-1	TRBJ1-2	TRBD1	CASSDPGQGNGYTF	TGTGCCAGCAGTGATCCCGGACAGGGTAATGGCTACACCTTC
.	TRBV4-2	TRBJ2-4	.	CASSQDLDRNIQYF	TGTGCCAGCAGCCAAGATCTTGACAGGAACATTCAGTACTTC
.	TRBV2	TRBJ2-5	TRBD2	CASQRGTQYF	TGTGCCAGCCAGCGGGGGACCCAGTACTTC
.	TRBV6-2/TRBV6-3	TRBJ2-3	.	CASSYSVGVTDTQYF	TGTGCCAGCAGTTACTCCGTGGGCGTAACAGATACGCAGTATTTT
once	TRBV6-1	TRBJ2-1	.	CASSPTGGAGLTYNEQFF	TGTGCCAGCAGCCCCACAGGGGGAGCGGGACTAACCTACAATGAGCAGTTCTTC
few	TRBV3-1	TRBJ2-1	TRBD2	CASSQVLAAGQFF	TGTGCCAGCAGCCAAGTACTAGCGGCTGGCCAGTTCTTC
.	TRBV5-6	TRBJ2-5	TRBD1	CASSLVPGQQETQYF	TGTGCCAGCAGCTTGGTCCCGGGACAGCAAGAGACCCAGTACTTC
.	TRBV4-2	TRBJ2-7	.	CASSQDAGSEQYF	TGTGCCAGCAGCCAAGATGCAGGATCCGAGCAGTACTTC
few	TRBV20-1	TRBJ2-1	.	CSAKDFANEQFF	TGCAGTGCCAAGGACTTTGCCAATGAGCAGTTCTTC
once	TRBV7-2	TRBJ1-1	.	CASSLRGGEAFF	TGTGCCAGCAGCTTACGTGGGGGTGAAGCTTTCTTT
.	TRBV20-1	TRBJ2-7	.	CSCQDGTSYERYF	TGCAGTTGCCAGGACGGAACATCCTACGAGCGGTACTTC
few	TRBV6-5	TRBJ2-5	.	CASSYSSGEETQYF	TGTGCCAGCAGTTACTCGTCAGGAGAAGAGACCCAGTACTTC